Listed below are T cell receptor beta chains from one sample, sequenced in a study of T cell responses to AZD1222 COVID-19 vaccine. Profiling relied on immunoSEQ multiplex PCR, and the TCRdb table lists in-frame clones only, not all of them. The sample lists 120,000 to 150,000 clones, over 85% seen once, with around 0.9% in the top ten. Sequenced material: peripheral blood, taken on day 0 of MenACWY control vaccination. Receptors originate from an adult in good health. The CDR3 runs from the conserved cysteine through the conserved F or W. D genes are given only for firm matches.

v_gene: TRBV7-8; j_gene: TRBJ1-5; len: 12; d_gene: .; CDR3nt: TGTGCCAGCAGCTTACGGGAGCAGCCCCAGCATTTT; CDR3aa: CASSLREQPQHF
v_gene: TRBV3-1/TRBV3-2; j_gene: TRBJ1-3; len: 19; d_gene: TRBD1; CDR3nt: TGTGCCAGCAGCTACCGGATCGGGACAGGCCTCGTCTCTGGAAACACCATATATTTT; CDR3aa: CASSYRIGTGLVSGNTIYF